Presented here are 6 T cell receptor beta chains from one specimen sequenced in a study of T cells in Graves' hyperthyroidism and ophthalmopathy (dated by TCRdb to between 2017 and 2020). The receptor library was made with multiplex PCR. These reads were obtained on an Illumina HiSeq 2000. TCR beta CDR3 regions were amplified from RNA transcripts. For the first round of RT-PCR on the TCR CDR3, the HTBI primer set was used together with the Qiagen OneStep RT-PCR kit. TCRdb reprocessing: public reads trimmed at Q25 with fastp, clones called with MiXCR, in-frame beta chains kept. CDR3 protein sequences are deduplicated, and each keeps its most common genes and DNA. The sample has some 460,000 distinct CDR3 sequences on record, approximately 14% of them singletons. Around 7% of the sample comes from the top ten. The sample comprised blood. These receptors originate from a woman under 30 with Graves' hyperthyroidism.

Many counts were recorded for this clonotype. This sequence joins TRBV29-1 and TRBJ2-3; possible D gene TRBD2, 5 bases. The CDR3 runs 15 residues. V lost 7 bases to trimming and J lost 6 bases, with 23 bases between them. The germline CDR1 and CDR2 sequences are SQVTM and ANQGSEA. The CDR3 sequence: CSAPLGGHTVDTQYF. The CDR3 region has the DNA TGCAGCGCCCCACTAGGAGGTCACACAGTGGATACGCAGTATTTT.

The rearrangement joins TRBV19 to TRBJ2-7; TRBD2 agrees at 14 bases. Trimming removed 2 bases from V and 2 bases from J; junction bases left unmatched: 8. Germline CDR1 is LNHDA and CDR2 is SQIVND (reference sequence). The CDR3 covers 18 residues. The CDR3 region has the DNA TGTGCCAGTAGTATACAGGGGACTAGCGGGAGAATCACCTACGAGCAGTACTTC. This sequence encodes CASSIQGTSGRITYEQYF.

This clonotype was counted at least ten times. The DNA is left out, because the CDR3 cannot be placed on it with certainty; the CDR3 is given as TCRdb lists it. This sequence joins TRBV12-3 or TRBV12-4 and TRBJ1-2; TRBD1, as called in the table, went unchecked against the DNA. The CDR3 numbers 13 amino acids, ends counted. The CDR3 is CASSTSQGASYTF.

V is TRBV6-1 and J is TRBJ2-3; 8 nucleotides align to TRBD2. CDR3 size: 13 residues. Germline CDR1 MNHNS, CDR2 SASEGT. V was pared by 11 bases and J by 2 bases, with 6 bases of the junction left unmatched. The CDR3 sequence: CAGKRELTDTQYF. For the CDR3, the DNA is TGTGCCGGCAAGCGGGAGCTCACAGATACGCAGTATTTT.

There are many counts of this clonotype. The chain combines TRBV12-3 or TRBV12-4 with TRBJ1-1; 7 bases fit TRBD1. This CDR3 contains 13 residues. The trim removed 6 bases at V and 1 base at J, leaving 2 bases unmatched. CDR3 amino acids: CASRGQPNTEAFF. CDR3 bases: TGTGCCAGCAGGGGACAGCCGAACACTGAAGCTTTCTTT.

This clonotype was found a few times. The rearrangement links TRBV27 to TRBJ2-3; D gene ambiguous. Trimming removed 1 base from V and 4 bases from J, with 6 bases in between. The germline V gene encodes CDR1 MNHEY and CDR2 SMNVEV (reference sequence). The CDR3 has 13 amino acids. For the CDR3, the DNA is TGTGCCAGCAGTTTATGGGCCGCAGATACGCAGTATTTT. The encoded protein is CASSLWAADTQYF.